The 6 T cell receptor beta chains reported below all come from one sample, sequenced in a study of T cells after yellow fever vaccination. A single record per CDR3 protein comes from TCRdb applying MiXCR to the 5' RACE reads. The profile shows 250,000 or so distinct CDR3 sequences, over 6.5% of them singletons. The source was CD4+ T cells sorted from PBMCs, collected on the day of the yellow fever booster vaccination. These TCRs come from a man in his thirties or forties who received the YFV17D yellow fever vaccine.

The chain recombines TRBV19 with TRBJ2-4; tentatively, D is TRBD1 or TRBD2 (5 bases each). The CDR3 covers 15 residues. V shed 1 base and J shed 7 bases, with 14 bases lying between them. Germline V gene lookup returns CDR1 LNHDA and CDR2 SQIVND (reference sequence). The CDR3 loop reads CASSIGRDLRNIQYF. CDR3 bases: TGTGCCAGTAGTATAGGCCGGGACCTCAGGAACATTCAGTACTTC.

V and J are TRBV20-1 and TRBJ1-5, with D perhaps TRBD1 (6 bases). CDR1 and CDR2 from the germline V gene are DFQATT and SNEGSKA (reference sequence). This CDR3 has 13 residues. V gave up 6 bases and J gave up 3 bases, with 12 bases separating them. The CDR3 spells CSARGRNNQPQHF. CDR3 sequence (DNA): TGCAGTGCCAGGGGAAGGAACAATCAGCCCCAGCATTTT.

This clonotype has a handful of counts. The chain has TRBV4-3 and TRBJ2-1; the D gene could be TRBD1 or TRBD2 (5 bases each). This CDR3 is built from 14 residues. The germline CDR1 and CDR2 sequences are LGHNA and YSLEER. V lost 4 bases and J 6 bases, leaving 13 bases between the germline ends. The CDR3 coding sequence is TGCGCCAGCAGCCCGGGACCATTTGGCAATGAGCAGTTCTTC. This gives the protein CASSPGPFGNEQFF.

V is TRBV5-6 and J is TRBJ2-3; 8 nucleotides match TRBD1. V lost 1 base, J lost 1 base, and 5 bases stayed unmatched. Per the germline V gene, CDR1 is SGHDT and CDR2 is YYEEEE. This CDR3 contains 16 residues. This chain's CDR3 is CASSLIGQGGTDTQYF. The CDR3 region has the DNA TGTGCCAGCAGCTTGATTGGACAGGGTGGCACAGATACGCAGTATTTT.

This clonotype was detected many times. V usage is TRBV20-1 and J usage is TRBJ2-1; D gene uncertain. Trimming cost V 6 bases and J 7 bases, with 19 bases left between them. Germline V gene sequence: CDR1 DFQATT, CDR2 SNEGSKA (reference sequence). CDR3 length equals 14 residues. The CDR3 bases are TGCAGTGCCTCCTCCCCCACAGAGCGTAATGAGCAGTTCTTC. Its protein is CSASSPTERNEQFF.

At least ten counts were recorded for this clonotype. The rearrangement joins TRBV2 to TRBJ2-2; 13 nucleotides match TRBD2. From germline, CDR1 is SNHLY and CDR2 FYNNEI. V lost 7 bases to trimming and J lost 5 bases; unmatched junction nucleotides: 7. The CDR3 extends over 16 amino acids. CDR3 residues: CASKIGLAGATGELFF. The CDR3 coding sequence is TGTGCCAGCAAGATAGGACTAGCGGGAGCAACCGGGGAGCTGTTTTTT.